The entry below describes one T cell receptor beta chain. This sample was taken from a study of blood T cell repertoires in COVID-19. Overall study context: Sources were T cells, B-cell-depleted T cells, or PBMCs; the material itself was cDNA or gDNA.

The CDR3 sequence is 19 residues long. Germline CDR1 MNHEY, CDR2 SVGEGT. The ends lost 0 bases at V and 2 bases at J; junction bases unmatched: 13. Original processing methods: Nucleated cell counts were estimated from reference gene primer amplification. The protocol was immunoSEQ multiplex PCR, while the TCRdb copy is restricted to in-frame clones and leaves out a portion. V, J and clone size are those of that table, while D and trimming were read from the DNA. The sample lists 150,000 or so clones; 85% were seen once. The source is a human donor with acute or convalescent COVID-19. The donor label of this sample is uncertain. Specimen: peripheral blood. V gene TRBV6-2 or TRBV6-3 combines with J gene TRBJ1-5; 7 nucleotides match TRBD1. The CDR3 DNA follows: TGTGCCAGCAGTTACTCGATCCGGGACAGCAAAGTAGGCAATCAGCCCCAGCATTTT. Protein sequence: CASSYSIRDSKVGNQPQHF.